This T cell receptor beta chain was documented in a study of tumour-infiltrating T cells in Burkitt lymphoma. Study at large: Survival, overall and progression-free, tracked with productive clonality.

Looked up from germline, CDR1 is MNHEY and CDR2 is SVGAGI. The V and J ends lost 2 bases and 6 bases, in that order; junction bases with no gene match: 3. CDR3 length: 14 amino acids. This clone was detected only a few times. Some clones are missing from TCRdb's copy, which holds only in-frame ones; the method was immunoSEQ multiplex PCR. Here the sample spans under 9,000 clones, around 70% being singletons. This TCR derives from a human donor with diffuse large B-cell lymphoma. This rearrangement joins TRBV6-5 to TRBJ2-1, with 8 positions matching TRBD1. Sequenced input: tumor tissue. The CDR3 protein is CASSYETGANEQFF. The CDR3 coding sequence is TGTGCCAGCAGTTACGAGACAGGGGCCAATGAGCAGTTCTTC.